Reported below is one T cell receptor beta chain. The antigen is not known. CDR1 is LNHDA, CDR2 SQIVND, per germline (reference sequence). V was clipped by 8 bases and J by 5 bases; unmatched bases: 11. This CDR3 region has 15 residues. These data come from a study of siplizumab effects on memory and regulatory T cells. The study, taken as a whole, reports: Proliferating CD4+ or CD8+ clones, roughly 80-95% of them, lacked an assignable naive or memory phenotype. On average, about 70% of mappable alloreactive CD4+ clones were Treg-derived under siplizumab, against 25% to 30% in controls. Naive T cells looked more diverse than memory cells, and they looked like major contributors to the alloresponse.

Sequencing of each sample assayed around 10^5 TCR templates. Clones were read by immunoSEQ multiplex PCR, and TCRdb kept only the in-frame ones, dropping some. The table includes fewer than 85,000 clones, 87% detected once. This rearrangement joins TRBV19 to TRBJ2-3; 9 bases fit TRBD1. The TCR was taken from a human donor in good health. Material for sequencing was Tregs sorted from blood. The CDR3 nucleotides are TGTGCCAGTCAGATACAGGGGGCGCATGGAGATACGCAGTATTTT. Translated: CASQIQGAHGDTQYF.